This T cell receptor beta chain was captured in a study of CD4 and CD8 cells across lung adenocarcinoma regions. The patients had localized lung adenocarcinoma, a non-small cell subtype. This clonotype was picked up many times. TCRdb re-called the PCR reads through MiXCR, storing one row per CDR3 protein. There are tens of thousands of distinct CDR3 sequences in the sample; roughly 50% occur only once, and around 50% lies in the top ten. CDR1 is MNHEY, CDR2 SMNVEV, per germline (reference sequence). The CDR3 runs 13 residues. Trimming removed 4 bases at V and 1 base at J, with 2 bases between. The V gene is TRBV27, the J gene TRBJ2-6; no clear D. Sequencing was performed on CD8+ T cells from the center of a lung tumor. This TCR came from a male donor with lung adenocarcinoma. The CD4 and CD8 labels of this study may be unreliable. The CDR3 sequence: CASSSSGANVLTF. The CDR3 region has the DNA TGTGCCAGCAGTTCGTCTGGGGCCAACGTCCTGACTTTC.